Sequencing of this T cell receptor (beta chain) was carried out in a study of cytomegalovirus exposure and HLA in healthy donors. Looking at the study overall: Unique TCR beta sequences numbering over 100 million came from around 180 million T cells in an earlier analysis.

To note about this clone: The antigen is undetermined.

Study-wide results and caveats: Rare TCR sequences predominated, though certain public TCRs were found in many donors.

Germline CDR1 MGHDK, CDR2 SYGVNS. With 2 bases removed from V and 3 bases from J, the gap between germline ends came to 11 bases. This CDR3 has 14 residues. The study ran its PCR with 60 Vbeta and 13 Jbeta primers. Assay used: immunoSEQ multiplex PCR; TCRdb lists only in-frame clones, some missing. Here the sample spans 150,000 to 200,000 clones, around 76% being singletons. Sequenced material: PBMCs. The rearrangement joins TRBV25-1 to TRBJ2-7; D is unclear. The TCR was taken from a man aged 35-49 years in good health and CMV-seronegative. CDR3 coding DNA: TGTGCCAGCAGTGAAGGAGCGCTGGACTACGAGCAGTACTTC. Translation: CASSEGALDYEQYF.